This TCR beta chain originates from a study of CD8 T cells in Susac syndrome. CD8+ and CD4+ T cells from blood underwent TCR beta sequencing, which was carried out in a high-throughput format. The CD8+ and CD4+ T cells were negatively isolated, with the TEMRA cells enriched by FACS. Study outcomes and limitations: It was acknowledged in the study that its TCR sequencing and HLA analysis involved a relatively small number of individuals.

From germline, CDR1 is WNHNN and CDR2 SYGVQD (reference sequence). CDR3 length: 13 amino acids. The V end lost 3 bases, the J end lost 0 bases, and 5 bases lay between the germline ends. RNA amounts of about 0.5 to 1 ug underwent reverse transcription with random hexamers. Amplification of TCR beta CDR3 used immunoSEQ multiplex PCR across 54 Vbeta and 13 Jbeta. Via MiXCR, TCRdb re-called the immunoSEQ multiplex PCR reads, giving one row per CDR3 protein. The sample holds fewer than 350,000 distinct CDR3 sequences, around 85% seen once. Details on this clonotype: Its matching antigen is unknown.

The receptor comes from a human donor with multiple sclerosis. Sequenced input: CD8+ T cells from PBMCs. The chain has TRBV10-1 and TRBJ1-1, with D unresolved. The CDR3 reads CASSDGVNTEAFF. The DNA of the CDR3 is TGCGCCAGCAGTGACGGGGTGAACACTGAAGCTTTCTTT.